The T cell receptor beta chain described here comes from a study of cytomegalovirus exposure and HLA in healthy donors. CDR3 length: 15 residues. The V gene end was trimmed by 6 bases and the J gene end by 2 bases; junction bases not matched to a gene: 8. Germline V gene sequence: CDR1 SNHLY, CDR2 FYNNEI. Primers: 60 Vbeta forward and 13 Jbeta reverse. The data were produced by immunoSEQ multiplex PCR, yet TCRdb's version contains in-frame clones alone and is incomplete. The profile shows approximately 180,000 clones, more than 9.5% of them singletons. This clone occurred a few times. The chain combines TRBV2 with TRBJ1-1; 8 bases line up with TRBD1. The receptor was isolated from a man aged 45-60 years in good health and CMV-seropositive. Sequenced input: PBMCs. As DNA, the CDR3 is TGTGCCAGCAGGGGAAGGACAGGGATTAACACTGAAGCTTTCTTT. This codes for CASRGRTGINTEAFF.